This TCR beta chain is from a study of PD-1 blockade in classical Hodgkin lymphoma. CDR3 length equals 15 residues. The germline gives CDR1 SNHLY, CDR2 FYNNEI. The ends were cut back, 3 bases at V and 0 bases at J, with 8 bases in the middle. All the patients suffered relapse after autologous stem cell transplantation, and brentuximab vedotin exposure differed. Negative selection with magnetic separation was used to purify CD4+ T cells from thawed PBMCs. Sequencing was performed with immunoSEQ multiplex PCR; in TCRdb, only in-frame clones are kept and a portion is missing. The sample contains tens of thousands of clones, over 75% of which appear only once.

This chain links TRBV2 with TRBJ2-2; D not certain. The sequence came from a human donor with classical Hodgkin lymphoma. The sequencing used CD4+ T cells from blood, collected at baseline. CDR3: CASSDRFANTGELFF. CDR3 sequence (DNA): TGTGCCAGCAGTGACAGGTTCGCGAACACCGGGGAGCTGTTTTTT.